What follows describes a single T cell receptor beta chain. This sample was included in a study of shared clonotypes between healthy human individuals. The wider study: CD4 naive and memory got three plates each, CD8 naive two, CD8 memory one.

Per the original methods: Filtering differed because ImmunoSEQ produced junction-only sequences that carried no quality scores. Using immunoSEQ multiplex PCR, the repertoire was profiled, and TCRdb retains in-frame clones only, with some absent. The V and J calls and clone size were taken over from that table, and D and trimming were inferred from the DNA. The repertoire consists of some 1.4 million clones, with around 97% occurring once and the leading ten covering roughly 1.2%. This CDR3 is built from 15 residues. Trimming cost V 6 bases and J 5 bases; bases outside gene matches: 10. Germline CDR1 is SEHNR and CDR2 is FQNEAQ (reference sequence). Within Nashville, Tennessee resided all donors, each a Caucasian adult. From CD4+ cells came CD45RA+ naive and CD45RA-negative memory subsets.

Sequences were obtained from naive CD4+ T cells sorted from blood. Stated subset: CD45RA+ positively selected. The sequence came from a man aged 30 to 45 in good health. The genes are TRBV7-9 and TRBJ1-2; 9 bases fit TRBD1. The CDR3 sequence: CASSLEQGAGYGYTF. The CDR3 coding sequence is TGTGCCAGCAGTTTGGAACAGGGGGCGGGATATGGCTACACCTTC.